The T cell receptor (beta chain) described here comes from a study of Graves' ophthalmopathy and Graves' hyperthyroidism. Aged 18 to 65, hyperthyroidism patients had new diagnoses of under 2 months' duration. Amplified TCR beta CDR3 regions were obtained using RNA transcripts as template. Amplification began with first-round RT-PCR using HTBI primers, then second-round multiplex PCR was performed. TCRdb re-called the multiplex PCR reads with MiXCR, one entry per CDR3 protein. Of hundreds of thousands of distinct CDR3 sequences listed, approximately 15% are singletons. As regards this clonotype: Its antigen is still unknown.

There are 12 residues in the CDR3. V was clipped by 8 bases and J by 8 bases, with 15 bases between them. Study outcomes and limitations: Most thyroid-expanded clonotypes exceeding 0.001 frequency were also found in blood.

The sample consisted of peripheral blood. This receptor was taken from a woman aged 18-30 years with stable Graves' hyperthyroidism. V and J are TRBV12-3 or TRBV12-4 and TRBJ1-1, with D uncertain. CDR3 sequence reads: CASGLAHKEAFF. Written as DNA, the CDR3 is TGTGCCAGCGGATTGGCACATAAGGAAGCTTTCTTT.